This TCR beta chain derives from a study of cytomegalovirus exposure and HLA in healthy donors. Regarding the study as a whole: A missense variant in DCLRE1C was later tied to TCR beta V- and J-gene trimming. Near-uniform donor sequencing depth was presumed by presence/absence analyses.

Note on this clone: Its specificity is not known.

The PCR ran on 60 Vbeta and 13 Jbeta primers. Method: immunoSEQ multiplex PCR; TCRdb's copy keeps in-frame clones and lacks some. The sample has fewer than 120,000 clones; 76% are singletons. The CDR3 is made up of 15 amino acids. The germline gives CDR1 SGHNT, CDR2 YYREEE (reference sequence). V was clipped by 0 bases and J by 0 bases, with 7 bases between them. This chain links TRBV5-4 with TRBJ1-3; D is unclear. The sample comprised PBMCs. The origin of this receptor is a man aged 25 to 40 in good health and CMV-seropositive. The CDR3 DNA reads TGTGCCAGCAGCTTGGGGCAGGCCTCTGGAAACACCATATATTTT. Its translation: CASSLGQASGNTIYF. Together with reference TRBV5-4 and TRBJ1-3, the CDR3 gives the full variable domain: ETGVTQSPTHLIKTRGQQVTLRCSSQSGHNTVSWYQQALGQGPQFIFQYYREEENGRGNFPPRFSGLQFPNYSSELNVNALELDDSALYLCASSLGQASGNTIYFGEGSWLTVV.